This T cell receptor beta chain emerged from a study of PD-1 blockade in mismatch repair-deficient tumors. V was pared by 0 bases and J by 9 bases, with 12 bases between. This CDR3 has 14 residues. Germline V gene lookup returns CDR1 MNHNS and CDR2 SASEGT. This sample's time point: roughly ten-day in vitro stimulation with candidate neoantigen peptide 5. Every patient had mismatch repair deficiency by PCR or immunohistochemistry. Cells were stimulated 10 days with each of six to eight ELISpot-reactive neoantigens. As regards this clone: Its antigen is as yet unknown.

Here immunoSEQ multiplex PCR was the method, and the copy in TCRdb shows in-frame clones only, minus some. Found here are around 14,000 clones, approximately 84% of them singletons; the top ten hold around 9.9%. The sequencing here drew on cells cultured in vitro, taken from a patient treated with pembrolizumab. The chain carries TRBV6-1 and TRBJ2-1, with unresolved D. The origin of this receptor is an adult with mismatch repair-deficient cancer. The CDR3: CASSEAGYLSEQFF. In DNA form, the CDR3 reads TGTGCCAGCAGTGAAGCGGGCTACCTTTCTGAGCAGTTCTTC.